Here is one T cell receptor beta chain with its context. No antigen is known for it. Base qualities are not at hand, and no much larger clone is one base apart. This sample is drawn from a study of T cells in tuberculosis (dated by TCRdb to the late 2010s). Background for the entire study: The study combined CD1B tetramers and high-throughput TCR immunosequencing to characterize T cells specific for the mycobacterial lipid antigen glucose monomycolate (GMM). A South African clinical cohort compared IGRA-negative adolescents, IGRA-positive adolescents with latent tuberculosis and adults with active tuberculosis, about ten per group. Active tuberculosis patient PBMC were archived before or within 7 days of starting standard anti-tuberculosis treatment.

From the cysteine through the phenylalanine, the CDR3 covers 14 amino acids. The only DNA kept is the CDR3, 42 bases in frame from the first base. V is pruned by 7 bases and J by 5 bases, leaving 5 bases of the junction without a gene match. The germline V gene yields MGHDK for CDR1 and SYGVNS for CDR2. According to the study, the label for this sample's time point signals: new active TB diagnosis, blood taken before or within 7 days of starting treatment. Active tuberculosis patients were HIV-seronegative South African adults aged 18 years or older with a new diagnosis. Confirmation of active tuberculosis came from positive sputum smear microscopy and/or a positive M. tuberculosis culture. Immunosequencing of unsorted cryopreserved PBMC covered, on average, approximately 100,000 T cells per clinical donor. The study at large found these results: Smaller mean NN-distances to GMM-specific TCRs were observed in active tuberculosis TCR-alpha repertoires than in IGRA-negative controls, suggesting clonal expansion of GMM-specific TCRs. The smaller NN-distances were partly driven by shorter CDR3-alpha lengths in active tuberculosis patients, and the difference for TCR-beta did not reach statistical significance. Which clinical samples got chosen depended on the availability of cryopreserved specimens, and the active tuberculosis cases were adults, whereas the controls were adolescents. A classifier using the diverse GMM-specific repertoire reached roughly 89% accuracy (AUROC roughly 0.9), compared with over 60% accuracy using GEM motif frequencies.

The immunoSEQ multiplex PCR assay was used to generate TCR libraries, with TCR-beta and/or TCR-alpha/delta assays applied to each sample. Amplified TCR libraries were sequenced on the Illumina high-throughput platform. The authors' pipeline ran thus. Clustering and dimensionality reduction were performed using pairwise TCRdist distances among GMM-specific receptors from ex vivo sorted or in vitro expanded T cells. Each clinical repertoire received a mean NN-distance score, defined as the average TCRdist to the nearest 10% of tetramer-positive reference sequences. To compute GEM TCR motif frequency, the fraction of unique TCRs matching known GEM sequences by V/J usage and CDR3 length was calculated. Linear discriminant analysis with leave-one-out cross-validation, implemented in scikit-learn, was used to classify active tuberculosis. What TCRdb holds here is the immuneACCESS table cut down to in-frame rearrangements. Part of the clones is not present; checked against another copy, under half of the missing clones reflect an unresolved V gene, and the others are unexplained. That table furnishes V, J and clone size, whereas the DNA furnished D and trimming. Recorded for this sample are fewer than 55,000 clones; 90% to 95% of them occurred a single time. Jointly, the top ten make up approximately 1.5% of the sample.

The sample was PBMCs, taken at tuberculosis diagnosis. Recombination joined TRBV25-1 with TRBJ2-1, with TRBD2 matching 10 junction bases. The clonotype was recovered from an adult with tuberculosis. The CDR3 loop reads CASKGAGGDNEQFF. The DNA sequence follows: TGTGCCAGCAAGGGAGCGGGAGGGGACAATGAGCAGTTCTTC.